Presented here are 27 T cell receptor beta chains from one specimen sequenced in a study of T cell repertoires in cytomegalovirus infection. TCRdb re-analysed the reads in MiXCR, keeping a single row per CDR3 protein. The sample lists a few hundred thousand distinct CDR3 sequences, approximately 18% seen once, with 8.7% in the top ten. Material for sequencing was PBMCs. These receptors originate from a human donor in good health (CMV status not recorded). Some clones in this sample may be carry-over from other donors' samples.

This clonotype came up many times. CDR3 nucleotide sequence: TGTGCCAGCAGCTTAACGGGAGATGGTACAGATACGCAGTATTTT. This translates into CASSLTGDGTDTQYF. The V and J genes are TRBV11-2 and TRBJ2-3; weak D call: TRBD2 (6 bases). Deletions cut 2 bases from V and 3 bases from J, with 12 bases between. In germline, CDR1 is SGHAT, CDR2 FQNNGV. This CDR3 contains 15 residues.

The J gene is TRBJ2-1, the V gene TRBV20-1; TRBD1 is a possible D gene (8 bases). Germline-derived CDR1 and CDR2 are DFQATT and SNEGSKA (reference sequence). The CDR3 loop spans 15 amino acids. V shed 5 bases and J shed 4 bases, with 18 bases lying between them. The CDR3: CSAAQQGGLYNEQFF. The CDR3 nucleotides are TGCAGTGCTGCTCAACAGGGGGGGCTTTACAATGAGCAGTTCTTC.

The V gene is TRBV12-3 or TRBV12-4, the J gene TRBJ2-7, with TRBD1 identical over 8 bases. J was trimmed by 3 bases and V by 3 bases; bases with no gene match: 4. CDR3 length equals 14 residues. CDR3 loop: CASSFRDRLYEQYF. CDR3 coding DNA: TGTGCCAGCAGTTTCCGGGACAGGCTCTACGAGCAGTACTTC.

CDR3 coding DNA: TGTGCCAGCATGGTGGCCACCGGGGAGCTGTTTTTT. This translates into CASMVATGELFF. V and J are TRBV28 and TRBJ2-2; the D is unclear. This CDR3 contains 12 residues. Trimming shortened V by 7 bases and J by 4 bases, and 7 bases separated the two germline ends. Germline lookup yields CDR1 MDHEN and CDR2 SYDVKM.

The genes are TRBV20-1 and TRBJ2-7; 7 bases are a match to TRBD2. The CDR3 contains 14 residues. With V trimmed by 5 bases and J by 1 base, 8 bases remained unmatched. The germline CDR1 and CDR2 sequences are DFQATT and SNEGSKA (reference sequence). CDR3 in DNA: TGCAGTGCTGCTAGCGGAGGGGAATCCTACGAGCAGTACTTC. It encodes CSAASGGESYEQYF.

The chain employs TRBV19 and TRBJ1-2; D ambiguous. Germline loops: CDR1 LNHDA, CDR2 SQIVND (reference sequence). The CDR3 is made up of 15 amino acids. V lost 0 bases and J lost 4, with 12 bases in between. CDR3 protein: CASSIDFRGSYGYTF. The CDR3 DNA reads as TGTGCCAGTAGTATAGATTTCCGGGGAAGCTATGGCTACACCTTC.

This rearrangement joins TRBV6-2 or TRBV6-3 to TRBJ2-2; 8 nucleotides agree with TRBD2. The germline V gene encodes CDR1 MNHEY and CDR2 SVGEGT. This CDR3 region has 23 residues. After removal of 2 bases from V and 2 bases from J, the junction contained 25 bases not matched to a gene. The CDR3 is CASSYVSIFSPESGGINTGELFF. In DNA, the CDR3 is TGTGCCAGCAGTTACGTTTCCATTTTTTCACCGGAGTCGGGGGGGATAAACACCGGGGAGCTGTTTTTT.

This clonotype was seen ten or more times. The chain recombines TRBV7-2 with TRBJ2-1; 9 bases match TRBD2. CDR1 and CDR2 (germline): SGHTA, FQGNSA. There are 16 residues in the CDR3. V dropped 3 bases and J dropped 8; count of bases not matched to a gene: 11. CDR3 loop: CASSLALAGYKYEQFF. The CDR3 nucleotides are TGTGCCAGCAGCTTGGCGCTAGCGGGATATAAGTATGAGCAGTTCTTC.

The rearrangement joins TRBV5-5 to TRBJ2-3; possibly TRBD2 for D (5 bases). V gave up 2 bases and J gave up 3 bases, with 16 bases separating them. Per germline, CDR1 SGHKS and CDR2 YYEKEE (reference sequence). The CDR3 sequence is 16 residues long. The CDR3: CASSFGWGSETDTQYF. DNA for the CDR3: TGTGCCAGCAGCTTTGGTTGGGGTAGCGAAACAGATACGCAGTATTTT.

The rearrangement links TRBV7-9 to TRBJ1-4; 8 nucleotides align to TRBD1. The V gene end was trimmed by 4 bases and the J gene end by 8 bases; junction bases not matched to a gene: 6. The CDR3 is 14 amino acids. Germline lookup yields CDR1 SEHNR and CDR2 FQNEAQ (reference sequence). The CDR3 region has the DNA TGTGCCAGCAGCTCTCGACAGGGGTGGGAAAAACTGTTTTTT. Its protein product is CASSSRQGWEKLFF.

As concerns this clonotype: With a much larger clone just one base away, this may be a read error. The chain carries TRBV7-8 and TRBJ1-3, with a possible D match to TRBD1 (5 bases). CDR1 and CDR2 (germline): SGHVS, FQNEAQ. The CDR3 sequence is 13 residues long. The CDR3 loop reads CDSSLQGLNTIYF. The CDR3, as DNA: TGTGACAGCAGCCTGCAGGGTCTGAACACCATATATTTT.

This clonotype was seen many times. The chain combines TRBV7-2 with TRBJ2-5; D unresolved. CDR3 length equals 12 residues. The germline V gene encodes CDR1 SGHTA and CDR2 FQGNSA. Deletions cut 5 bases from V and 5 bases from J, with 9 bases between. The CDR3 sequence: CASSRPHETQYF. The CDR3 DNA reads TGTGCCAGCAGCCGCCCCCACGAGACCCAGTACTTC.

The CDR3 loop reads CASSLDRVVAFF. CDR3 DNA sequence: TGTGCCAGCAGCTTGGACAGAGTAGTAGCTTTCTTT. J is TRBJ1-1 and V is TRBV5-4; D ambiguous. V lost 0 bases, J lost 10 bases, and 10 bases lay in between. Germline V gives CDR1 SGHNT, CDR2 YYREEE (reference sequence). This CDR3 region has 12 residues.

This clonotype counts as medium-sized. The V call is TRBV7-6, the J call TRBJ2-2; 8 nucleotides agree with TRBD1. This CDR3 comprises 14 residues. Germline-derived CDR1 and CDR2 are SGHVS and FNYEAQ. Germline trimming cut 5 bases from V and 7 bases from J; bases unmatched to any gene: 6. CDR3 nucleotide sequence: TGTGCCAGCAGCCCCCAGGGGGCCGGCGGGGAGCTGTTTTTT. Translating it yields CASSPQGAGGELFF.

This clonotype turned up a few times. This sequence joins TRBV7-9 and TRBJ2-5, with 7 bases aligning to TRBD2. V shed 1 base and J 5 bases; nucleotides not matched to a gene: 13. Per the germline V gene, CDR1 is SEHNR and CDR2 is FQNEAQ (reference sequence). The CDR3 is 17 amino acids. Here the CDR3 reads CASSLEGLRAGRETQYF. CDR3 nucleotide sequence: TGTGCCAGCAGCTTAGAAGGACTAAGAGCGGGACGGGAGACCCAGTACTTC. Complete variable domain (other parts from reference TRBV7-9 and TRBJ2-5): DTGVSQNPRHKITKRGQNVTFRCDPISEHNRLYWYRQTLGQGPEFLTYFQNEAQLEKSRLLSDRFSAERPKGSFSTLEIQRTEQGDSAMYLCASSLEGLRAGRETQYFGPGTRLLVL.

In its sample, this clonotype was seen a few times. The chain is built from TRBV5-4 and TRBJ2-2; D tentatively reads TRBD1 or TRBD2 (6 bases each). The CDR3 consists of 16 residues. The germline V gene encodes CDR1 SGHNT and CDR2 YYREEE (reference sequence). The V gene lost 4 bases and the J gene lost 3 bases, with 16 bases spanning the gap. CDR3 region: CASSPQGRRDTGELFF. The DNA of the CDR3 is TGTGCCAGCAGCCCCCAGGGGAGGCGTGACACCGGGGAGCTGTTTTTT.

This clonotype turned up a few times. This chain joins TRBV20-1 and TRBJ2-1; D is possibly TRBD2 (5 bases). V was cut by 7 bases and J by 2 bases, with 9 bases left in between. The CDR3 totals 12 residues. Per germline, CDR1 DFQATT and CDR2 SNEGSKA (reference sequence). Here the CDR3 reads CSGDSAYNEQFF. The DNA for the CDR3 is TGCAGTGGGGATAGCGCCTACAATGAGCAGTTCTTC.

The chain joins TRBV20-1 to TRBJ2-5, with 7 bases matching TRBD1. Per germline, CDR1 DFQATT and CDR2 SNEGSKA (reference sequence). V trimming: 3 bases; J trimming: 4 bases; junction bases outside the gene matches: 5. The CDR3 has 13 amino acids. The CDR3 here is CSARATGAETQYF. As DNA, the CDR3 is TGCAGTGCTAGGGCTACAGGGGCAGAGACCCAGTACTTC.

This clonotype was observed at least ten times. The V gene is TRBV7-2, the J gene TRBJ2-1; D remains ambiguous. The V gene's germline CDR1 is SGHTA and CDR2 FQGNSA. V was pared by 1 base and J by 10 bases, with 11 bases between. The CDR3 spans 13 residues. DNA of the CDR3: TGTGCCAGCAGCTTAGAGGTGGGGTCGGAGCAGTTCTTC. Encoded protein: CASSLEVGSEQFF. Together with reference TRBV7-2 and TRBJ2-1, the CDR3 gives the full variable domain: GAGVSQSPSNKVTEKGKDVELRCDPISGHTALYWYRQSLGQGLEFLIYFQGNSAPDKSGLPSDRFSAERTGGSVSTLTIQRTQQEDSAVYLCASSLEVGSEQFFGPGTRLTVL.

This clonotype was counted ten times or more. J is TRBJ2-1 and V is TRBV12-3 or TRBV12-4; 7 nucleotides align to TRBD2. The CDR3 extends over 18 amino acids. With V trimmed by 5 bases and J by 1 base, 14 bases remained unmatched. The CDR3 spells CASSNQRGGPRSYNEQFF. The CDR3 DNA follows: TGTGCCAGCAGTAATCAAAGGGGAGGGCCTCGGTCCTACAATGAGCAGTTCTTC.

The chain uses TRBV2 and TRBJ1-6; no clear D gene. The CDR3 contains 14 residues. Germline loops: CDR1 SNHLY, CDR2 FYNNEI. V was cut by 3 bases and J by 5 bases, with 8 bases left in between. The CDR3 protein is CASSEGFDNSPLHF. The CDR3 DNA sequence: TGTGCCAGCAGTGAGGGATTCGATAATTCACCCCTCCACTTT.

CDR3 DNA: TGCGCCAGCAGTTCCGGGACGGAGAGCTCCTACGAGCAGTACTTC. Its protein product is CASSSGTESSYEQYF. The chain combines TRBV5-1 with TRBJ2-7; TRBD1 or TRBD2 may be the D gene (5 bases each). The CDR3 loop spans 15 amino acids. Germline CDR1 reads SGHRS; CDR2 reads YFSETQ. Trimming took 5 bases from V and 0 from J, leaving 15 bases between them. The full variable domain, its missing parts supplied by reference TRBV5-1 and TRBJ2-7, is KAGVTQTPRYLIKTRGQQVTLSCSPISGHRSVSWYQQTPGQGLQFLFEYFSETQRNKGNFPGRFSGRQFSNSRSEMNVSTLELGDSALYLCASSSGTESSYEQYFGPGTRLTVT.

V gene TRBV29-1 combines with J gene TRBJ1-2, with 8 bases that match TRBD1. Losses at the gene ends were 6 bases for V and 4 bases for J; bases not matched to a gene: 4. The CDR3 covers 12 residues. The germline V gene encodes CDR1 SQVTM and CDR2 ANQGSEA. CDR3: CSVDRAPYGYTF. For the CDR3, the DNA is TGCAGCGTGGACAGGGCGCCCTATGGCTACACCTTC. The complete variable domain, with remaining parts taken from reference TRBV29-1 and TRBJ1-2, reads SAVISQKPSRDICQRGTSLTIQCQVDSQVTMMFWYRQQPGQSLTLIATANQGSEATYESGFVIDKFPISRPNLTFSTLTVSNMSPEDSSIYLCSVDRAPYGYTFGSGTRLTVV.

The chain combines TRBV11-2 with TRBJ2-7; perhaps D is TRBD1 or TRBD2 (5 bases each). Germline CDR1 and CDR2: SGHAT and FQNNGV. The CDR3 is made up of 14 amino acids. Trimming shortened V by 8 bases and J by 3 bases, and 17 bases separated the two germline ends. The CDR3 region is CASGPPPGRYEQYF. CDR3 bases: TGTGCCAGCGGACCCCCCCCGGGGCGCTACGAGCAGTACTTC.

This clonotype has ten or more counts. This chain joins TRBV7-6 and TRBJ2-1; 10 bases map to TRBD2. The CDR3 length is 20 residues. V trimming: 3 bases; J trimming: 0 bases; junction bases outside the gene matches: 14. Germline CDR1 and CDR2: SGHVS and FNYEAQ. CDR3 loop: CASSLGASGSLLSSYNEQFF. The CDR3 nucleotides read TGTGCCAGCAGCTTGGGGGCTAGCGGGAGTCTACTAAGCTCCTACAATGAGCAGTTCTTC.

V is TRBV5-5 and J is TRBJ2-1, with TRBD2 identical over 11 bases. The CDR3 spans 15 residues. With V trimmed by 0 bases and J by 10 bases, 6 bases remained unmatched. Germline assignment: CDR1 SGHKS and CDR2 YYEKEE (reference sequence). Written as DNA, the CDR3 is TGTGCCAGCAGCTTGGTTAGCGGGGGGGGAATGGAGCAGTTCTTC. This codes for CASSLVSGGGMEQFF. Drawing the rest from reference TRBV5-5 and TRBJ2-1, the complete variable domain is DAGVTQSPTHLIKTRGQQVTLRCSPISGHKSVSWYQQVLGQGPQFIFQYYEKEERGRGNFPDRFSARQFPNYSSELNVNALLLGDSALYLCASSLVSGGGMEQFFGPGTRLTVL.

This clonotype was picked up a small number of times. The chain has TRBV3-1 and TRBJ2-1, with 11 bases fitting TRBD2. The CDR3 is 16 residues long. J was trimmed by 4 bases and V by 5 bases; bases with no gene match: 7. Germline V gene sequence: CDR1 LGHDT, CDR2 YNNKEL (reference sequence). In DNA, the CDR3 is TGTGCCAGCAGCGGAGCGGGACTAGCGGTTTACAATGAGCAGTTCTTC. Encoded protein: CASSGAGLAVYNEQFF.